Following are 27 T cell receptor beta chains from one sample sequenced in a study of blood T cell repertoires in COVID-19. The data were produced by immunoSEQ multiplex PCR, yet TCRdb's version contains in-frame clones alone and is incomplete. The profile shows a few hundred thousand clones, 85% to 90% of them singletons. What was sequenced was PBMCs or T cells enriched from blood (not recorded which). The receptors here all came from a man aged 40-49 years who had recovered from COVID-19.

This clone was recorded a few times. In the same sample, other DNA sequences code for this CDR3. The chain uses TRBV30 and TRBJ1-2; unclear D gene. This CDR3 has 11 amino acids. The germline gives CDR1 GTSNPN, CDR2 SVGIG (reference sequence). V was pared by 3 bases and J by 5 bases, with 7 bases between. The CDR3 bases are TGTGCCTGGAGCCTCTCTTATGGCTACACCTTC. It encodes CAWSLSYGYTF. Looking up the rest from reference TRBV30 and TRBJ1-2 gives the full variable domain: SQTIHQWPATLVQPVGSPLSLECTVEGTSNPNLYWYRQAAGRGLQLLFYSVGIGQISSEVPQNLSASRPQDRQFILSSKKLLLSDSGFYLCAWSLSYGYTFGSGTRLTVV.

This chain uses TRBV9 with TRBJ2-7; D gene uncertain. V gave up 0 bases and J gave up 1 base, with 8 bases separating them. CDR3 length: 14 amino acids. Germline values: CDR1 SGDLS, CDR2 YYNGEE. The CDR3 nucleotides read TGTGCCAGCAGCGTAGGAGAGATTTCCTACGAGCAGTACTTC. Amino acids: CASSVGEISYEQYF.

V is TRBV2 and J is TRBJ2-1; 7 bases match TRBD1. The CDR3 consists of 14 residues. V trimming: 6 bases; J trimming: 4 bases; junction bases outside the gene matches: 6. The germline V gene encodes CDR1 SNHLY and CDR2 FYNNEI. The CDR3 spells CASRIDRVYNEQFF. In nucleotides, the CDR3 is TGTGCCAGCAGAATCGACAGGGTTTACAATGAGCAGTTCTTC.

The rearrangement uses TRBV11-3 and TRBJ2-2; 10 bases are a match to TRBD2. This CDR3 region has 20 residues. The germline gives CDR1 SGHNT, CDR2 YENEEA. The J segment lost 2 bases and the V segment lost 0 bases, leaving 12 bases of the junction unmatched. The CDR3 DNA sequence: TGTGCCAGCAGCTTAGATCAGTGGAGGGGGACTAGCGTAAACACCGGGGAGCTGTTTTTT. The encoded protein is CASSLDQWRGTSVNTGELFF.

This chain links TRBV15 with TRBJ2-3; 10 nucleotides line up with TRBD2. The CDR3 has 20 residues. Unmatched junction bases numbered 15, after V lost 1 base and J lost 2 bases. Germline V gives CDR1 LNHNV, CDR2 YYDKDF (reference sequence). The CDR3 DNA reads TGTGCCACCAGCAGAGCCCACAGGGAACTAGCGGGACTCGTCACAGATACGCAGTATTTT. Amino acids: CATSRAHRELAGLVTDTQYF.

The gene calls are TRBV28 and TRBJ1-5; 9 bases fit TRBD1. From germline, CDR1 is MDHEN and CDR2 SYDVKM. The CDR3 length is 15 residues. The ends lost 6 bases at V and 2 bases at J; junction bases unmatched: 5. The CDR3 protein is CASSRQGEGNQPQHF. The DNA of the CDR3 is TGTGCCAGCAGCCGACAGGGGGAAGGCAATCAGCCCCAGCATTTT. The variable domain in full, completed from reference TRBV28 and TRBJ1-5, reads DVKVTQSSRYLVKRTGEKVFLECVQDMDHENMFWYRQDPGLGLRLIYFSYDVKMKEKGDIPEGYSVSREKKERFSLILESASTNQTSMYLCASSRQGEGNQPQHFGDGTRLSIL.

The chain joins TRBV19 to TRBJ1-5; D is perhaps TRBD1 (5 bases). Germline V gene sequence: CDR1 LNHDA, CDR2 SQIVND (reference sequence). This CDR3 spans 15 amino acids. The V and J ends lost 5 bases and 5 bases respectively, with 16 bases between them. For the CDR3, the DNA is TGTGCCAGTAGTTCCGCGGAGGGGAGTTATCAGCCCCAGCATTTT. It is translated as CASSSAEGSYQPQHF.

This clone has only one observation. The gene calls are TRBV5-1 and TRBJ2-1; 9 bases fit TRBD2. In germline, CDR1 is SGHRS, CDR2 YFSETQ. The CDR3 runs to 16 residues. V lost 5 bases to trimming and J lost 3 bases; unmatched junction nucleotides: 9. The CDR3 DNA follows: TGCGCCAGCAGTCGGGATAGCGGGGGTCTCTACAATGAGCAGTTCTTC. Translated: CASSRDSGGLYNEQFF.

This sequence joins TRBV7-7 and TRBJ2-2, with 11 bases matching TRBD1. Trimming at V came to 5 bases and at J to 4 bases, leaving 9 bases not matched to a gene. The CDR3 is 17 amino acids. Germline CDR1 and CDR2: SSHAT and FNYEAQ (reference sequence). CDR3 sequence (DNA): TGTGCCAGCAGCCCCCGGGGACAGGGGGTAGGCACCGGGGAGCTGTTTTTT. Residues: CASSPRGQGVGTGELFF.

This clone was observed a few times. This chain uses TRBV7-8 with TRBJ2-1; 15 nucleotides match TRBD2. The V gene end was trimmed by 5 bases and the J gene end by 12 bases; junction bases not matched to a gene: 8. Germline CDR1 reads SGHVS; CDR2 reads FQNEAQ. This CDR3 contains 15 residues. The CDR3 is CASSPPGLAGGRQFF. The CDR3 region has the DNA TGTGCCAGCAGCCCACCGGGACTAGCGGGAGGACGGCAGTTCTTC.

V gene TRBV28 combines with J gene TRBJ1-2, with TRBD1 matching over 8 bases. Germline lookup yields CDR1 MDHEN and CDR2 SYDVKM. J was trimmed by 6 bases and V by 6 bases; bases with no gene match: 3. The CDR3 covers 12 residues. Here the CDR3 reads CASSRTGNGYTF. The CDR3 DNA reads as TGTGCCAGCAGCCGGACAGGGAATGGCTACACCTTC.

CDR3 DNA sequence: TGTGCCAGCAGCGTAGCTGGCGGGTTCTCCTACGAGCAGTACTTC. Translated: CASSVAGGFSYEQYF. The chain couples TRBV9 to TRBJ2-7, with D perhaps matching TRBD2 (5 bases). The V gene lost 0 bases and the J gene lost 0 bases, with 10 bases spanning the gap. The CDR3 runs to 15 residues. The germline V gene encodes CDR1 SGDLS and CDR2 YYNGEE.

The rearrangement uses TRBV27 and TRBJ1-1; D gene uncertain. Per the germline V gene, CDR1 is MNHEY and CDR2 is SMNVEV (reference sequence). CDR3 size: 15 residues. Trimming left V 1 base short and J 1 base short, with 10 bases between. The CDR3 here is CASSLLARRNTEAFF. CDR3 nucleotides: TGTGCCAGCAGTTTATTGGCCAGGCGGAACACTGAAGCTTTCTTT.

The gene calls are TRBV11-2 and TRBJ2-7; 7 nucleotides match TRBD1. Germline loops: CDR1 SGHAT, CDR2 FQNNGV. The V segment lost 5 bases and the J segment 6 bases; nucleotides outside the gene matches: 7. The CDR3 runs 13 residues. The CDR3 is CASSPTGVGEQYF. The CDR3 DNA reads TGTGCCAGCAGCCCTACAGGGGTCGGCGAGCAGTACTTC.

The chain links TRBV3-1 (or the pseudogene TRBV3-2) to TRBJ2-5; D is ambiguous. V dropped 3 bases and J dropped 7 bases, with 12 bases sitting between them. The CDR3 extends over 13 amino acids. The germline CDR1 and CDR2 sequences are LGHDT and YNNKEL (reference sequence). CDR3 sequence: CASSQKQIATQYF. The CDR3 region has the DNA TGTGCCAGCAGCCAGAAACAGATTGCGACCCAGTACTTC.

Here the CDR3 DNA reads TGTGCCAGCAGTTTATGGCACAGGGCCGATAGCAATCAGCCCCAGCATTTT. Its translation is CASSLWHRADSNQPQHF. The rearrangement joins TRBV27 to TRBJ1-5; possible D gene TRBD1, 6 bases. V lost 1 base and J lost 0, with 13 bases in between. Looked up from germline, CDR1 is MNHEY and CDR2 is SMNVEV (reference sequence). This CDR3 has 17 amino acids.

The chain combines TRBV28 with TRBJ2-3; no definite D call. Germline loops: CDR1 MDHEN, CDR2 SYDVKM. There are 19 residues in the CDR3. The V end lost 3 bases, the J end lost 1 base, and 23 bases lay between the germline ends. CDR3: CASSFYTLIQLTGTDTQYF. DNA for the CDR3: TGTGCCAGCAGTTTTTATACACTAATTCAACTAACTGGCACAGATACGCAGTATTTT.

V usage is TRBV12-2 and J usage is TRBJ1-6. TRBV12-2 is tagged as a pseudogene. The CDR3 extends over 15 amino acids. CDR3 coding DNA: TGTGCAAGTCGCTTCGGGACTGCGGATAATTCACCCCTCCACTTT. It yields the protein CASRFGTADNSPLHF.

This clone has a handful of counts. V usage is TRBV2 and J usage is TRBJ1-1; D is uncertain. CDR1 and CDR2 (germline): SNHLY, FYNNEI. The CDR3 has 13 amino acids. V was shortened by 6 bases and J by 2 bases, with 10 bases between the two germline ends. DNA of the CDR3: TGTGCCAGCAGCGACACAGAAAACACTGAAGCTTTCTTT. The encoded protein is CASSDTENTEAFF.

V gene TRBV4-1 combines with J gene TRBJ2-1; TRBD2 matches at 11 bases. Trimming removed 1 base from V and 0 bases from J; junction bases left unmatched: 8. This CDR3 region has 19 residues. CDR1 and CDR2 (germline): MGHRA, YSYEKL. The CDR3 nucleotides are TGCGCCAGCAGCCAAGTGCCTAGCGGGGGGCACCGCTCCTACAATGAGCAGTTCTTC. Its translation is CASSQVPSGGHRSYNEQFF.

This clone was picked up a small number of times. V is TRBV5-1 and J is TRBJ2-7; 8 nucleotides match TRBD1. V shed 4 bases and J 4 bases; nucleotides not matched to a gene: 1. The CDR3 extends over 12 amino acids. CDR1 and CDR2 from the germline V gene are SGHRS and YFSETQ. CDR3 sequence (DNA): TGCGCCAGCAGCACAGGGGGATACGAGCAGTACTTC. As protein: CASSTGGYEQYF. The full variable domain, rest sourced from reference TRBV5-1 and TRBJ2-7, is KAGVTQTPRYLIKTRGQQVTLSCSPISGHRSVSWYQQTPGQGLQFLFEYFSETQRNKGNFPGRFSGRQFSNSRSEMNVSTLELGDSALYLCASSTGGYEQYFGPGTRLTVT.

This clone has more than one count but fewer than ten. V and J are TRBV6-5 and TRBJ1-1; D remains ambiguous. The CDR3 totals 13 residues. The germline V gene has CDR1 MNHEY and CDR2 SVGAGI. Trimming removed 2 bases at V and 4 bases at J, with 8 bases between. The CDR3, as DNA: TGTGCCAGCAGTTACCGAGATAGCACTGAAGCTTTCTTT. Translating gives CASSYRDSTEAFF.

V usage is TRBV3-1 (or the pseudogene TRBV3-2) and J usage is TRBJ2-7, with D possibly matching TRBD1 (6 bases). V dropped 1 base and J dropped 3 bases, with 19 bases sitting between them. The CDR3 runs to 17 residues. Germline V gives CDR1 LGHDT, CDR2 YNNKEL (reference sequence). The CDR3 reads CASSQGTGQPIVYEQYF. CDR3 DNA sequence: TGTGCCAGCAGCCAAGGTACCGGACAGCCCATCGTCTACGAGCAGTACTTC.

CDR3 coding DNA: TGCGCCAGCAGCCCATCGGGACAGGGCGCGAATGGCTACACCTTC. It is translated as CASSPSGQGANGYTF. V is TRBV5-1 and J is TRBJ1-2, with 9 bases aligning to TRBD1. The CDR3 covers 15 residues. V dropped 4 bases and J dropped 6; count of bases not matched to a gene: 10. Germline-derived CDR1 and CDR2 are SGHRS and YFSETQ.

The rearrangement uses TRBV7-7 and TRBJ2-1; possibly TRBD2 for D (5 bases). This CDR3 is 16 amino acids long. Between the trimmed V and J ends, which lost 5 bases and 0 bases, there was a span of 14 bases. The V gene's germline CDR1 is SSHAT and CDR2 FNYEAQ (reference sequence). DNA of the CDR3: TGTGCCAGCAGCATGTCGACTGGGAGCTCCTACAATGAGCAGTTCTTC. Its translation: CASSMSTGSSYNEQFF.

The genes are TRBV4-1 and TRBJ1-2; D is unclear. CDR1 is MGHRA, CDR2 YSYEKL, per germline. V lost 2 bases to trimming and J lost 6 bases, with 16 bases between them. The CDR3 runs 15 residues. The CDR3 loop is CASSQPESTRNGYTF. DNA of the CDR3: TGCGCCAGCAGCCAACCGGAGTCTACGAGGAATGGCTACACCTTC.

The chain has TRBV24-1 and TRBJ2-2, with TRBD1 as a possible D gene (5 bases). This CDR3 region has 13 residues. V shed 4 bases and J shed 3 bases, with 5 bases lying between them. The germline gives CDR1 KGHDR, CDR2 SFDVKD. In nucleotides, the CDR3 is TGTGCCACCAGTGACAGGGACACCGGGGAGCTGTTTTTT. It codes for CATSDRDTGELFF.